This T cell receptor (beta chain) came from a study of CD8 T cells in Susac syndrome. Regarding the study as a whole: It was acknowledged in the study that its TCR sequencing and HLA analysis involved a relatively small number of individuals.

To note about this clonotype: The target antigen is unknown.

Germline V CDR1 and CDR2: SNHLY, FYNNEI. V lost 7 bases and J 7 bases, leaving 8 bases between the germline ends. This CDR3 is 11 amino acids long. The authors reverse transcribed roughly 0.5 to 1 ug RNA with random hexamers. TCRdb fed the immunoSEQ multiplex PCR reads into MiXCR, producing one record per CDR3 protein. The table lists around 230,000 distinct CDR3 sequences, 90% to 96% of them singletons. The TCR was taken from a human donor with Susac syndrome. Sequencing was performed on CD4+ T cells from PBMCs. V gene TRBV2 combines with J gene TRBJ2-1; D unclear. In DNA form, the CDR3 reads TGTGCCAGCAAAGTCGCGAATGAGCAGTTCTTC. It translates to CASKVANEQFF.